What follows is one T cell receptor (beta chain) and its context. Its specificity is not known. PCR used 60 Vbeta primers and 13 Jbeta primers. This table comes from immunoSEQ multiplex PCR, and its TCRdb copy is limited to in-frame clones, with some not included. Of around 300,000 clones listed, around two thirds were seen once; the top ten hold over 2%. The sample is drawn from a study of cytomegalovirus exposure and HLA in healthy donors. Study-level findings and limits: Cytomegalovirus-associated TCR beta chains were listed, numbering 164.

The V gene's germline CDR1 is SGDLS and CDR2 YYNGEE. The CDR3 covers 14 residues. Trimming pared 2 bases from V and 4 bases from J, leaving 11 bases between. The TCR was taken from a female donor in good health and CMV-seronegative. This chain links TRBV9 with TRBJ2-3; D may be TRBD2 (5 bases). The sequenced sample was PBMCs. The CDR3, as DNA: TGTGCCAGCAGCGTTGTGCCAGCGGCAGATACGCAGTATTTT. It yields the protein CASSVVPAADTQYF.